Listed here are 24 T cell receptor beta chains from one sample, sequenced in a study of T cells in Graves' hyperthyroidism and ophthalmopathy. The CDR3 regions of TCR beta were amplified from RNA transcripts. HTBI primers were used for first-round RT-PCR of the TCR CDR3. TCRdb re-analysed the multiplex PCR reads in MiXCR, keeping a single row per CDR3 protein. This table has approximately 530,000 distinct CDR3 sequences, roughly 21% appearing once. Sequencing input: blood. These receptors were obtained from a man aged 35 to 55 with Graves' ophthalmopathy.

This clonotype occurred a few times. The gene calls are TRBV12-3 or TRBV12-4 and TRBJ1-5; 12 nucleotides line up with TRBD1. The CDR3 loop spans 15 amino acids. The V segment lost 6 bases and the J segment 7 bases; nucleotides outside the gene matches: 7. The CDR3 sequence is CASRTGTGGQQPQHF. The DNA for the CDR3 is TGTGCCAGCAGAACCGGGACAGGGGGCCAACAGCCCCAGCATTTT.

The rearrangement links TRBV5-1 to TRBJ1-2, with D possibly matching TRBD1 (5 bases). Germline CDR1 and CDR2: SGHRS and YFSETQ. The V and J ends lost 2 bases and 3 bases respectively, with 8 bases between them. This CDR3 region has 13 residues. Written as DNA, the CDR3 is TGCGCCAGCAGCTTAAGGGGAGACTATGGCTACACCTTC. It is translated as CASSLRGDYGYTF.

This clonotype was found many times. The genes are TRBV7-9 and TRBJ2-7; 8 bases align to TRBD2. Germline V CDR1 and CDR2: SEHNR, FQNEAQ (reference sequence). J lost 9 bases, V lost 5 bases, and 9 bases had no gene match. CDR3 length: 13 residues. The CDR3 region has the DNA TGTGCCAGCAGCCTGACGTGGGCGGGAGGGCAGTACTTC. Protein: CASSLTWAGGQYF.

This clonotype was detected ten times or more. The rearrangement uses TRBV7-2 and TRBJ2-1; D is uncertain. This CDR3 region has 16 residues. Germline V lookup: CDR1 SGHTA, CDR2 FQGNSA. Trimming removed 5 bases at V and 0 bases at J, with 14 bases between. CDR3 protein: CASSPRLGFSYNEQFF. The CDR3 DNA reads as TGTGCCAGCAGCCCCCGTTTAGGTTTCTCCTACAATGAGCAGTTCTTC.

This clonotype appeared many times. The chain recombines TRBV19 with TRBJ2-7; D perhaps matches TRBD2 (6 bases). Germline V gives CDR1 LNHDA, CDR2 SQIVND (reference sequence). V was cut by 3 bases and J by 2 bases, with 17 bases left in between. The CDR3 has 16 residues. DNA of the CDR3: TGTGCCAGTAGTATGAAGCGGGCCGTGGGGCCCTACGAGCAGTACTTC. This gives the protein CASSMKRAVGPYEQYF.

The rearrangement joins TRBV19 to TRBJ1-1; no reliable D call. The CDR3 contains 14 residues. V was trimmed by 2 bases and J by 6 bases, leaving 13 bases between them. CDR1 is LNHDA and CDR2 is SQIVND in the germline V gene (reference sequence). CDR3 in DNA: TGTGCCAGTAGTATAACAGTTCAGTACGCTGAAGCTTTCTTT. Its protein product is CASSITVQYAEAFF. The whole variable domain, remainder taken from reference TRBV19 and TRBJ1-1, is DGGITQSPKYLFRKEGQNVTLSCEQNLNHDAMYWYRQDPGQGLRLIYYSQIVNDFQKGDIAEGYSVSREKKESFPLTVTSAQKNPTAFYLCASSITVQYAEAFFGQGTRLTVV.

CDR3 DNA: TGTGCCAGCGAGACAGGCAACTATGGCTACACCTTC. Residues: CASETGNYGYTF. J is TRBJ1-2 and V is TRBV7-9; D might be TRBD1 (6 bases). The CDR3 contains 12 residues. Per the germline V gene, CDR1 is SEHNR and CDR2 is FQNEAQ (reference sequence). V gave up 8 bases and J gave up 2 bases, with 9 bases separating them.

The chain couples TRBV10-1 to TRBJ2-3, with D unresolved. Germline lookup yields CDR1 WNHNN and CDR2 SYGVQD (reference sequence). The V and J ends lost 0 bases and 1 base respectively, with 11 bases between them. The CDR3 covers 16 residues. The CDR3 is CASSESRTLGTDTQYF. CDR3 DNA: TGCGCCAGCAGTGAGTCCAGGACCCTAGGCACAGATACGCAGTATTTT.

In this sample, this clonotype turned up many times. The CDR3 spells CASSRQTGDYGYTF. CDR3 bases: TGTGCCAGCTCCCGCCAGACAGGAGACTATGGCTACACCTTC. The genes are TRBV6-1 and TRBJ1-2, with D possibly matching TRBD1 (6 bases). Germline-derived CDR1 and CDR2 are MNHNS and SASEGT. The CDR3 totals 14 residues. Trimming cost V 8 bases and J 3 bases, with 16 bases left between them.

This clonotype has a count of ten or more. The chain's CDR3 is CASSLQGPLDGYTF. The CDR3 nucleotides are TGTGCCAGCAGTCTACAGGGTCCACTAGATGGCTACACCTTC. The genes are TRBV6-2 or TRBV6-3 and TRBJ1-2; weak D call: TRBD1 (6 bases). The CDR3 is 14 residues long. The V end was cut by 5 bases, the J end by 6 bases, with 16 bases between. CDR1 is MNHEY and CDR2 is SVGEGT in the germline V gene.

This clonotype has a handful of counts. The rearrangement links TRBV10-3 to TRBJ2-3; D call uncertain. Trimming removed 5 bases at V and 2 bases at J, with 8 bases between. The CDR3 sequence is 13 residues long. Germline CDR1 reads ENHRY; CDR2 reads SYGVKD. CDR3 sequence (DNA): TGTGCCATCAGTCCAGTTCCCACAGATACGCAGTATTTT. Protein sequence: CAISPVPTDTQYF.

In its sample, this clonotype was seen a few times. The chain uses TRBV27 and TRBJ1-2; 7 bases map to TRBD1. The CDR3 spans 15 residues. V gave up 5 bases and J gave up 4 bases; unmatched junction bases: 10. CDR1 and CDR2 (germline): MNHEY, SMNVEV (reference sequence). The CDR3: CASSPRDRPFYGYTF. CDR3 in DNA: TGTGCCAGCAGTCCCCGGGACAGACCATTCTATGGCTACACCTTC.

This chain uses TRBV14 with TRBJ2-7, with 10 bases that match TRBD1. Germline CDR1 SGHDN, CDR2 FVKESK. After removal of 1 base from V and 7 bases from J, the junction contained 7 bases not matched to a gene. This CDR3 region has 15 residues. The CDR3 reads CASSQGQGAPGEQYF. The CDR3 DNA reads as TGTGCCAGCAGCCAAGGACAGGGGGCTCCGGGTGAGCAGTACTTC.

This sequence joins TRBV19 and TRBJ2-3, with 7 bases identical to TRBD2. Looked up from germline, CDR1 is LNHDA and CDR2 is SQIVND (reference sequence). The CDR3 extends over 14 amino acids. V dropped 3 bases and J dropped 5; count of bases not matched to a gene: 5. The CDR3 DNA follows: TGTGCCAGTAGTATTGCGCGGGAGATAGATACGCAGTATTTT. Amino acids: CASSIAREIDTQYF. Together with reference TRBV19 and TRBJ2-3, the CDR3 gives the full variable domain: DGGITQSPKYLFRKEGQNVTLSCEQNLNHDAMYWYRQDPGQGLRLIYYSQIVNDFQKGDIAEGYSVSREKKESFPLTVTSAQKNPTAFYLCASSIAREIDTQYFGPGTRLTVL.

A word on this clonotype: A much larger clone sits a single nucleotide away, making a read error possible. CDR3 sequence: CASSHQTAYEQYF. The CDR3 DNA is TGCGCCAGCAGCCACCAGACAGCTTACGAGCAGTACTTC. The chain has TRBV5-1 and TRBJ2-7; D might be TRBD1 (5 bases). CDR1 is SGHRS, CDR2 YFSETQ, per germline. Deletions cut 4 bases from V and 4 bases from J, with 12 bases between. The CDR3 is made up of 13 amino acids. The full variable domain, rest sourced from reference TRBV5-1 and TRBJ2-7, is KAGVTQTPRYLIKTRGQQVTLSCSPISGHRSVSWYQQTPGQGLQFLFEYFSETQRNKGNFPGRFSGRQFSNSRSEMNVSTLELGDSALYLCASSHQTAYEQYFGPGTRLTVT.

This clonotype was counted at least ten times. This chain joins TRBV3-1 and TRBJ1-1; possible D gene TRBD1, 6 bases. V was clipped by 6 bases and J by 4 bases, with 21 bases between them. This CDR3 is built from 16 residues. CDR1 is LGHDT, CDR2 YNNKEL, per germline (reference sequence). The CDR3 nucleotides are TGTGCCAGCAGGCGAAGAGGTTTGGGGGCCGGCACTGAAGCTTTCTTT. Translated, it gives CASRRRGLGAGTEAFF.

There are many counts of this clonotype. The V call is TRBV11-2, the J call TRBJ2-7; D is uncertain. The CDR3 length is 11 residues. From germline, CDR1 is SGHAT and CDR2 FQNNGV. V lost 4 bases to trimming and J lost 7 bases, with 8 bases between them. CDR3 sequence reads: CASSSLVEQYF. The CDR3 DNA is TGTGCCAGCAGCTCTCTTGTAGAGCAGTACTTC.

This clonotype occurred a few times. This sequence joins TRBV28 and TRBJ1-5; no reliable D call. The germline CDR1 and CDR2 sequences are MDHEN and SYDVKM. The CDR3 runs 14 residues. V shed 6 bases and J shed 4 bases, with 13 bases lying between them. This chain's CDR3 is CASSHNVGNQPQHF. The CDR3 DNA reads TGTGCCAGCAGCCACAATGTTGGGAATCAGCCCCAGCATTTT. Variable domain in full (rest from reference TRBV28 and TRBJ1-5): DVKVTQSSRYLVKRTGEKVFLECVQDMDHENMFWYRQDPGLGLRLIYFSYDVKMKEKGDIPEGYSVSREKKERFSLILESASTNQTSMYLCASSHNVGNQPQHFGDGTRLSIL.

There are a few counts of this clonotype. The chain combines TRBV10-3 with TRBJ2-5; D is perhaps TRBD2 (5 bases). The germline gives CDR1 ENHRY, CDR2 SYGVKD. The CDR3 spans 13 residues. The V end was cut by 8 bases, the J end by 2 bases, with 12 bases between. The CDR3 spells CAIADFSQETQYF. In DNA form, the CDR3 reads TGTGCCATCGCGGACTTTTCGCAAGAGACCCAGTACTTC.

The chain has TRBV28 and TRBJ1-1; D not resolved. This CDR3 is 15 amino acids long. Trimming shortened V by 6 bases and J by 4 bases, and 18 bases separated the two germline ends. Germline V gene data show CDR1 as MDHEN and CDR2 as SYDVKM. This CDR3 is CASRLRRAPSTEAFF. CDR3 DNA: TGTGCCAGCAGGCTACGCCGGGCCCCGAGCACTGAAGCTTTCTTT.

The chain links TRBV2 to TRBJ2-7; tentatively, D is TRBD1 (6 bases). V was clipped by 7 bases and J by 3 bases, with 10 bases between them. The CDR3 has 12 amino acids. Germline V gene sequence: CDR1 SNHLY, CDR2 FYNNEI. The CDR3 is CASNGQIYEQYF. DNA of the CDR3: TGTGCCAGCAACGGACAGATCTACGAGCAGTACTTC.

At least ten counts were recorded for this clonotype. The chain carries TRBV11-2 and TRBJ2-7, with 10 bases that match TRBD2. Germline CDR1 and CDR2: SGHAT and FQNNGV. J lost 7 bases, V lost 1 base, and 7 bases had no gene match. The length of the CDR3 is 15 residues. The CDR3 region has the DNA TGTGCCAGCAGCTTAGCTCTAGCGGGGGTGGGAGAGCAGTACTTC. This translates into CASSLALAGVGEQYF.

The V and J genes are TRBV30 and TRBJ1-5; D might be TRBD1 (5 bases). The CDR3 length is 13 residues. Between the trimmed V and J ends, which lost 2 bases and 4 bases, there was a span of 9 bases. CDR1 and CDR2 from the germline V gene are GTSNPN and SVGIG (reference sequence). The CDR3 bases are TGTGCCTGGAGTAGCAGGGAGAATCAGCCCCAGCATTTT. Encoded protein: CAWSSRENQPQHF.

This clonotype was seen only a few times. The chain links TRBV6-1 to TRBJ2-3; a possible D gene is TRBD2 (5 bases). The CDR3 length is 16 residues. The V gene's germline CDR1 is MNHNS and CDR2 SASEGT. Trimming took 5 bases from V and 7 from J, leaving 22 bases between them. The CDR3 loop reads CASSPGFLVPTYTQYF. CDR3 nucleotides: TGTGCCAGCAGTCCGGGATTTTTAGTCCCCACTTATACGCAGTATTTT.